This TCR beta chain was captured by sequencing in a study of T-cell reconstitution after alpha-beta-depleted transplantation in children. On this clonotype itself: Its antigen is still unknown.

Using unique molecular identifiers, the investigators prepared the TCRbeta library. TCRdb re-analysed the PCR reads in MiXCR, keeping a single row per CDR3 protein. Of over 200,000 distinct CDR3 sequences in the sample, approximately 17% are singletons; the top ten hold roughly two fifths. Findings and caveats of the study: Several hundred graft clones that had expanded were reportedly the source of alpha-beta T cells about two months after transplant. T-cell counts and diversity were attributed mostly to newly produced T cells one year after transplant.

The clonotype was recovered from a male patient under 10 years old who had a stem cell transplant for acute lymphoblastic leukemia, so the T cells may come from the graft donor. The material was PBMCs, mostly from graft donor cells, obtained 360 days after TCRalphabeta/CD19-depleted stem cell transplant.

As DNA, the CDR3 is TGTGCCAGCAGCTTAGATCCCCTTGCTAGCGGAACCTACGAGCAGTACTTC. Amino acids: CASSLDPLASGTYEQYF. The chain is built from TRBV11-2 and TRBJ2-7, with TRBD2 identical over 7 bases. CDR3 length: 17 amino acids. The J segment lost 2 bases and the V segment lost 0 bases, leaving 10 bases of the junction unmatched. CDR1 and CDR2 from the germline V gene are SGHAT and FQNNGV.